The rows below give T cell receptor beta chains drawn from one sample of a study of CD8 T cells in Susac syndrome. TCRdb called the immunoSEQ multiplex PCR reads again in MiXCR, with one record for every CDR3 protein. The sample has about 90,000 distinct CDR3 sequences; about 95% are singletons. The sample comprised CD8+ T cells from PBMCs. The receptors come from a human donor with Susac syndrome. The CDR3 runs from the conserved cysteine through the conserved F or W. The order of the fields is V gene, J gene, clone size, D gene, CDR3 DNA, CDR3 protein. The D gene is left open where the match is weak. The size entry is marked missing in some rows and otherwise reads once, few, many or a size class.

V: TRBV30; J: TRBJ1-1; size: NA; D: NA; DNA: TGTGGGGCGGGCCCGATTAGTGTCGCTGAAGCTTTCTTT; CDR3: CGAGPISVAEAFF
V: TRBV4-2; J: TRBJ2-7; size: NA; D: NA; DNA: TGTGCCAGCAGCCAAGATCTCGCCATCTACGAGCAGTACTTC; CDR3: CASSQDLAIYEQYF
V: TRBV2; J: TRBJ1-1; size: once; D: TRBD1; DNA: TGTGCCAGCAGAAAAGAGACAGGGGTGAACACTGAAGCTTTCTTT; CDR3: CASRKETGVNTEAFF
V: TRBV5-6; J: TRBJ1-5; size: NA; D: TRBD1; DNA: TGTGCCAGCAGCAGTGGACAGGGGGCATGGCCCCAGCATTTT; CDR3: CASSSGQGAWPQHF
V: TRBV3-1; J: TRBJ2-3; size: NA; D: NA; DNA: TGTGCCAGCAGCGGGGAGAGCACAGATACGCAGTATTTT; CDR3: CASSGESTDTQYF
V: TRBV29-1; J: TRBJ2-3; size: NA; D: NA; DNA: TGCAGCGTTGCTTTTGGGCAGGATACGCAGTATTTT; CDR3: CSVAFGQDTQYF
V: TRBV18; J: TRBJ1-2; size: NA; D: TRBD1; DNA: TGTGCCAGCTCACCACCGTCGGGACAGGGGGCTTCGAACTATGGCTACACCTTC; CDR3: CASSPPSGQGASNYGYTF
V: TRBV11-2; J: TRBJ2-2; size: NA; D: TRBD1; DNA: TGTGCCAGCAGCCGAGACAGGGTGAACACCGGGGAGCTGTTTTTT; CDR3: CASSRDRVNTGELFF
V: TRBV20-1; J: TRBJ1-2; size: once; D: NA; DNA: TGCAGTGCTAGAGATCGTCAGATTTATGGCTACACCTTC; CDR3: CSARDRQIYGYTF
V: TRBV7-3; J: TRBJ2-1; size: NA; D: TRBD2; DNA: TGTGCCAGCAGCCCTCCCCGTCTAGCGGGGGGGCCCCACAATGAGCAGTTCTTC; CDR3: CASSPPRLAGGPHNEQFF